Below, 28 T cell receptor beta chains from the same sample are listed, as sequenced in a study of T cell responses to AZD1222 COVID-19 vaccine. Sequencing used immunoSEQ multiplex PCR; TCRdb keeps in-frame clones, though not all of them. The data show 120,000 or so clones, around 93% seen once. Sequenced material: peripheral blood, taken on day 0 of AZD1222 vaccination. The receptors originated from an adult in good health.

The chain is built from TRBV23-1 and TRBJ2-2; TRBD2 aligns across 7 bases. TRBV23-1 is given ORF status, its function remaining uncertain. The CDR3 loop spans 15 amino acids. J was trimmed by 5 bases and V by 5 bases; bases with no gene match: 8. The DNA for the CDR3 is TGCGCCAGCAGTAGGGCGGGGGAAGGGACCGGGGAGCTGTTTTTT. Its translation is CASSRAGEGTGELFF.

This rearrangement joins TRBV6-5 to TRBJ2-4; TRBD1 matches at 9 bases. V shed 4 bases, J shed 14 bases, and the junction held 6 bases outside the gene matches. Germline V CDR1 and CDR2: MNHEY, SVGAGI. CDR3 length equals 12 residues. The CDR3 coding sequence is TGTGCCAGCAGTTCGGACAGGGGAGTGAAGTACTTC. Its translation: CASSSDRGVKYF.

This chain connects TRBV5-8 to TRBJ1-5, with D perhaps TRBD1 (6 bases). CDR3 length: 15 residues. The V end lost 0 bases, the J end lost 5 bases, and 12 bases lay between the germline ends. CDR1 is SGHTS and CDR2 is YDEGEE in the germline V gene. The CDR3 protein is CASSLVSAGDQPQHF. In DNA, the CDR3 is TGTGCCAGCAGCTTGGTGTCGGCAGGGGATCAGCCCCAGCATTTT.

CDR3 in amino acids: CASSYEGRAEAFF. For the CDR3, the DNA is TGTGCCAGCAGTTACGAGGGGAGGGCTGAAGCTTTCTTT. This chain connects TRBV6-5 to TRBJ1-1, with D possibly being TRBD1 (5 bases). The ends were cut back, 2 bases at V and 6 bases at J, with 10 bases in the middle. The CDR3 covers 13 residues. From germline, CDR1 is MNHEY and CDR2 SVGAGI.

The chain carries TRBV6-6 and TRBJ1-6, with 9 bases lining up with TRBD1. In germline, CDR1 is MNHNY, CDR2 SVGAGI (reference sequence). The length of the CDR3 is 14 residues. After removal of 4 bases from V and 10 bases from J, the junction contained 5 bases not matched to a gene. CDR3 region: CASSLGQGPSPLHF. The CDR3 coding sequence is TGTGCCAGCAGTTTGGGACAGGGTCCCTCACCCCTCCACTTT.

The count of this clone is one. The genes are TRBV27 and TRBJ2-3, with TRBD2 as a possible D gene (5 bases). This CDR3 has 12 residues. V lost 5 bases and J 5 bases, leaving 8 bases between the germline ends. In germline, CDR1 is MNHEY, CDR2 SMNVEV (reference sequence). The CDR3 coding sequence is TGTGCCAGCAGTCGGGGAGAAGATACGCAGTATTTT. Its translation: CASSRGEDTQYF.

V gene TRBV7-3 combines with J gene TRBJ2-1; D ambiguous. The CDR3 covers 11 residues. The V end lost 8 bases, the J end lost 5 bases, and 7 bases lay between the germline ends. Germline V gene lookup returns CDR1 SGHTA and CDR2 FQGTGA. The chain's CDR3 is CASGYNNEQFF. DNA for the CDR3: TGTGCCAGCGGGTACAACAATGAGCAGTTCTTC.

CDR3 bases: TGTGCCAGCAGCTTGGAAAGAAGGTCACCCCTCCACTTT. Its protein product is CASSLERRSPLHF. This chain joins TRBV5-8 and TRBJ1-6, with D unresolved. The CDR3 runs to 13 residues. Trimming stripped 0 bases from V and 10 bases from J, with 8 bases between. Germline V gene lookup returns CDR1 SGHTS and CDR2 YDEGEE.

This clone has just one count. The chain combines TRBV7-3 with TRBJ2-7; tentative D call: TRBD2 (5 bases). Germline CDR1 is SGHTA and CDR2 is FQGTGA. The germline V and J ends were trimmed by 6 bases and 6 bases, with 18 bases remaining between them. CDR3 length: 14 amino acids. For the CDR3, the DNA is TGTGCCAGCAGTTCCACGGGAACATCGTCCGAGCAGTACTTC. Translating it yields CASSSTGTSSEQYF.

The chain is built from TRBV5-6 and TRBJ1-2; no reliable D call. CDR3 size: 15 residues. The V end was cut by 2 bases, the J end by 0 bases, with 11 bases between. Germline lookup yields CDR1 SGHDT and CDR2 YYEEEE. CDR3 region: CASSFWQATNYGYTF. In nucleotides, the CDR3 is TGTGCCAGCAGCTTCTGGCAGGCCACTAACTATGGCTACACCTTC.

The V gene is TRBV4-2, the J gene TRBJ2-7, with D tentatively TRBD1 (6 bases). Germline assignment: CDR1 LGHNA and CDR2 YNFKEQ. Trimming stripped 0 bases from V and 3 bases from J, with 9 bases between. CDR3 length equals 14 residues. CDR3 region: CASSQEWTDYEQYF. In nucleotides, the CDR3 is TGTGCCAGCAGCCAAGAGTGGACAGACTACGAGCAGTACTTC.

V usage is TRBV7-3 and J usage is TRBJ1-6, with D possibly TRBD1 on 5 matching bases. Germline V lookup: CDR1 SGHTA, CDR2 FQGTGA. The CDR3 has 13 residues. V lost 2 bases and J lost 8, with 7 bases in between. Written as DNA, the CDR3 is TGTGCCAGCAGCTTACAGGGCGATTCACCCCTCCACTTT. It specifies CASSLQGDSPLHF.

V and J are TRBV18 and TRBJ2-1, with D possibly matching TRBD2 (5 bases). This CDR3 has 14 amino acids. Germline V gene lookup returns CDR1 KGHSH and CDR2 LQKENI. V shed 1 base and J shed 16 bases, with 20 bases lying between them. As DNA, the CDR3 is TGTGCCAGCTCACCACGTTGGACGGAGGAAACCCCATTCTTC. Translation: CASSPRWTEETPFF. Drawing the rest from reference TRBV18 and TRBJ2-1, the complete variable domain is NAGVMQNPRHLVRRRGQEARLRCSPMKGHSHVYWYRQLPEEGLKFMVYLQKENIIDESGMPKERFSAEFPKEGPSILRIQQVVRGDSAAYFCASSPRWTEETPFFGPGTRLTVL.

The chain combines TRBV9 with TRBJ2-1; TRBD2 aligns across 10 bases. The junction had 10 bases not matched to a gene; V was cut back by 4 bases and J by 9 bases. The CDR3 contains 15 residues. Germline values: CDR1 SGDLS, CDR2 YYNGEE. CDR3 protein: CASSLQAGGPGEQFF. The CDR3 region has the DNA TGTGCCAGCAGCCTACAAGCGGGAGGGCCCGGTGAGCAGTTCTTC.

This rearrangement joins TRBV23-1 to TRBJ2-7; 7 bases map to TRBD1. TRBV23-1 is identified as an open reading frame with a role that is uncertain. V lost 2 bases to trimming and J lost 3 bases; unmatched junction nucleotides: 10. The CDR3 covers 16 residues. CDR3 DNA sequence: TGCGCCAGCAGTCAACTTCAGCAGGGGGTAGGCTACGAGCAGTACTTC. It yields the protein CASSQLQQGVGYEQYF.

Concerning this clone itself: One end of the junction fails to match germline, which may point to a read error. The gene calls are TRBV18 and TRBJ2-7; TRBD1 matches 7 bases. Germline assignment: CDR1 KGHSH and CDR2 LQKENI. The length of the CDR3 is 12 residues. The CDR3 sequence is CASSPEGTVRGF. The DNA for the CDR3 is TGTGCCAGCTCACCTGAGGGGACAGTTCGCGGTTTC.

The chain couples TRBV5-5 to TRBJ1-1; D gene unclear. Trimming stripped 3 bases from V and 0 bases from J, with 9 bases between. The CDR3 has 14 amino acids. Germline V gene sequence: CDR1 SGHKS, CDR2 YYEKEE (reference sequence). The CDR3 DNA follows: TGTGCCAGCAGCTGGGGAGACCTGAACACTGAAGCTTTCTTT. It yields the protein CASSWGDLNTEAFF. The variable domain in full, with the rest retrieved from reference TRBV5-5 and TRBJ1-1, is DAGVTQSPTHLIKTRGQQVTLRCSPISGHKSVSWYQQVLGQGPQFIFQYYEKEERGRGNFPDRFSARQFPNYSSELNVNALLLGDSALYLCASSWGDLNTEAFFGQGTRLTVV.

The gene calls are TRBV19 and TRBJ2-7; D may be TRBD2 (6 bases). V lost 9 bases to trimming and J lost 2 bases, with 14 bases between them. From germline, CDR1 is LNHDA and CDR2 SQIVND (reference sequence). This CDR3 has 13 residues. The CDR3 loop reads CASVGRDAYEQYF. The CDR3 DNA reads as TGTGCCAGCGTGGGGCGGGATGCCTACGAGCAGTACTTC.

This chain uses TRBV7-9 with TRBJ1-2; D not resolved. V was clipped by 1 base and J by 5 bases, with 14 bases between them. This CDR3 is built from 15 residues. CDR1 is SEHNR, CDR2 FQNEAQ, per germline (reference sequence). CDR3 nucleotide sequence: TGTGCCAGCAGCTTAGACCCCATCCGGCCTTATGGCTACACCTTC. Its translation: CASSLDPIRPYGYTF.

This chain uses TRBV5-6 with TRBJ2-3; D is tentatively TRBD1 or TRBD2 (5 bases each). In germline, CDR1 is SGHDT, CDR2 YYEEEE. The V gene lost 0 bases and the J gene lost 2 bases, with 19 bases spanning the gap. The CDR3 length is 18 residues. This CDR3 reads CASSLAGAGLRSTDTQYF. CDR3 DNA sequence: TGTGCCAGCAGCTTGGCCGGGGCGGGTTTGCGGTCCACAGATACGCAGTATTTT.

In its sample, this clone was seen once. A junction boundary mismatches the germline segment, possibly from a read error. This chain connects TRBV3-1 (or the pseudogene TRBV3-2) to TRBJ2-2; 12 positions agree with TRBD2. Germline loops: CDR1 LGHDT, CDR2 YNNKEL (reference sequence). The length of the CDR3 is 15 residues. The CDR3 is CASRQGLAGAGELFF. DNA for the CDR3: TGTGCCAGCCGCCAGGGACTAGCGGGTGCCGGGGAGCTGTTTTTT.

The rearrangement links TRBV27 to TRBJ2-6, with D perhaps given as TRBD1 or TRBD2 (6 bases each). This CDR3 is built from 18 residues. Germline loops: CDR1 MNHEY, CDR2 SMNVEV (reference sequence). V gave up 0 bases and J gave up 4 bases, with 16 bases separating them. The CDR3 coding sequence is TGTGCCAGCAGTTTATCGGGGTCTTGGGGGGCCGGGGCCAACGTCCTGACTTTC. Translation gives CASSLSGSWGAGANVLTF. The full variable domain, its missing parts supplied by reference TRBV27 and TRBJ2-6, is EAQVTQNPRYLITVTGKKLTVTCSQNMNHEYMSWYRQDPGLGLRQIYYSMNVEVTDKGDVPEGYKVSRKEKRNFPLILESPSPNQTSLYFCASSLSGSWGAGANVLTFGAGSRLTVL.

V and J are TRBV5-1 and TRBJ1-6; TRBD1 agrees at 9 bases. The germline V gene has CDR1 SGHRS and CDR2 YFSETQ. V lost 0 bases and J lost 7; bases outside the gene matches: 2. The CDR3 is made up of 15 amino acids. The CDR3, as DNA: TGCGCCAGCAGCTTGGGGGACAGGGTAAATTCACCCCTCCACTTT. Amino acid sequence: CASSLGDRVNSPLHF.

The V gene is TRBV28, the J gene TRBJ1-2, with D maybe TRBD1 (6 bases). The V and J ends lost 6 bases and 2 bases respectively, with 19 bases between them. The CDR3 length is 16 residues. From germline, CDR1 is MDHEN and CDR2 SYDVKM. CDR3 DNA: TGTGCCAGCAGACCCGGCGGCAGGGGTGGGAACTATGGCTACACCTTC. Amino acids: CASRPGGRGGNYGYTF.

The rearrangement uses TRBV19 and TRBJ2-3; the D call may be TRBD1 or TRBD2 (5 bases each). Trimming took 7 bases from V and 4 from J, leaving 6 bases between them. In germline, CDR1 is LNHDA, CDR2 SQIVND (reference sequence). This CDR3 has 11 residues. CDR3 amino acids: CASMGADTQYF. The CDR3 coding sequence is TGTGCCAGTATGGGGGCAGATACGCAGTATTTT.

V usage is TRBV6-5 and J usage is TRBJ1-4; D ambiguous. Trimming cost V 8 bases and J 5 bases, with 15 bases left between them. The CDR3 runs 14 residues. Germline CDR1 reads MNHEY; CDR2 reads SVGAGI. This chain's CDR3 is CASLQTRLNEKLFF. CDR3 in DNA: TGTGCCAGCCTCCAAACGCGGCTAAATGAAAAACTGTTTTTT.

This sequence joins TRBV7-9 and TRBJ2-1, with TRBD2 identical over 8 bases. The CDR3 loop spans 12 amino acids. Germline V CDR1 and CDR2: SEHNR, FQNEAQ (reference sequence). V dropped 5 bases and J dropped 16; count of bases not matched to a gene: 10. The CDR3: CASSPSGLDKFF. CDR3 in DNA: TGTGCCAGCAGCCCTAGCGGGCTTGACAAATTCTTC.

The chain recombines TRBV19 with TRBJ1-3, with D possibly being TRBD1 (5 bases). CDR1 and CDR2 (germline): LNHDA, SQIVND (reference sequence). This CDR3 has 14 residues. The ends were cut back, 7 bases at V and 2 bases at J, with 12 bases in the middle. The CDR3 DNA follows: TGTGCCAGTAACGAACAGGCCGCTGGAAACACCATATATTTT. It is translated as CASNEQAAGNTIYF.